This T cell receptor beta chain originates from a study of a mutant IDH1 vaccine in newly diagnosed glioma. At the level of the study: Vaccines began 4-6 weeks after radiotherapy alone, or with temozolomide cycles. Before enrollment, patients got radiotherapy alone, temozolomide alone, or mostly the combination.

Indicated time point: week 47, end of study. What each vaccine dose contained was 300 ug of mutant IDH1 20-mer peptide, accompanied by topical imiquimod. Worth noting for this clone: Its antigen is as yet unknown.

The CDR3 consists of 15 residues. Germline-derived CDR1 and CDR2 are LNHDA and SQIVND (reference sequence). J lost 8 bases, V lost 5 bases, and 6 bases had no gene match. This table comes from immunoSEQ multiplex PCR, and its TCRdb copy is limited to in-frame clones, with some not included. Of 45,000 to 65,000 clones in the sample, approximately 64% were seen once. The clonotype comes from a middle-aged man with glioma. Some clones in this sample may be carry-over from other donors' samples. The sequencing used peripheral blood mononuclear cells (PBMCs), collected from a glioma patient whose treatment included an IDH1 peptide vaccine. V is TRBV19 and J is TRBJ2-1; 13 bases agree with TRBD2. CDR3 sequence: CASSELAGGLDEQFF. The CDR3 bases are TGTGCCAGTAGTGAACTAGCGGGGGGGCTCGATGAGCAGTTCTTC.